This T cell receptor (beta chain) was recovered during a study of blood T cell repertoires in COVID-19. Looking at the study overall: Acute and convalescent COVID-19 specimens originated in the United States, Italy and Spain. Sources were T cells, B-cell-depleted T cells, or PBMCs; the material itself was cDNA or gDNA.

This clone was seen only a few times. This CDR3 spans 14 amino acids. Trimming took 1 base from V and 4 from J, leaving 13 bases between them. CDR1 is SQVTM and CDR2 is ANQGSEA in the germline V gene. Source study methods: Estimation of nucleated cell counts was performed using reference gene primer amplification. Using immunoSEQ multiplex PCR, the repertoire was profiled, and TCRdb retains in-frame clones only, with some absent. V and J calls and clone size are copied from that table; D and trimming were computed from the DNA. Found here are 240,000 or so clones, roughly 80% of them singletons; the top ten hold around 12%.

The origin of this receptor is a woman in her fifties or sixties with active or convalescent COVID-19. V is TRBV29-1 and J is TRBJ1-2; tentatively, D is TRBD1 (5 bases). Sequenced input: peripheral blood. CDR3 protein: CSVEAGLGSYGYTF. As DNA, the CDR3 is TGCAGCGTTGAAGCAGGGTTGGGTAGCTATGGCTACACCTTC.